The present T cell receptor beta chain was sequenced within a study of CD8+ T cells in alopecia areata. Study-level results: Whereas mice showed it more clearly, TCR sharing across patients was murkier, possibly because of HLA. Scalp sequencing also captures normal skin's resident alphabeta T cells. Affected scalp, especially in alopecia totalis/universalis, had a higher clonality than normal scalp did.

Regarding this clone: The antigen remains undetermined.

The CDR3 extends over 11 amino acids. Germline CDR1 and CDR2: SGHNT and YYREEE (reference sequence). Trimming left V 3 bases short and J 0 bases short, with 1 base between. Sequencing templates came from extracted RNA that was reverse transcribed into cDNA. TCRdb's copy holds only in-frame clones and misses some; the assay was immunoSEQ multiplex PCR. Among 100,000 to 130,000 clones listed, around 59% were seen once. Cell sorting was applied to PBMCs, and CD4+ and CD8+ T cells were collected. The chain employs TRBV5-4 and TRBJ2-7, with no clear D. The clonotype was recovered from a human donor in good health. Sequenced material: CD8+ T cells sorted from blood. CDR3 residues: CASSSSYEQYF. The CDR3 nucleotides read TGTGCCAGCAGCTCCTCCTACGAGCAGTACTTC.